Listed here are 11 T cell receptor beta chains from one sample, sequenced in a study of OX40 agonist ivuxolimab in advanced cancers. Data came from immunoSEQ multiplex PCR; TCRdb stores just in-frame clones and leaves some out. Here the sample spans about 59,000 clones, about 89% being singletons. The sequences come from CD4+ or CD8+ T cells sorted from blood, collected in a trial of the OX40 agonist ivuxolimab. The receptors derive from an adult with an advanced solid tumor such as melanoma, head and neck, liver or kidney cancer.

The chain combines TRBV27 with TRBJ2-1; D is undetermined. With 2 bases removed from V and 2 bases from J, the gap between germline ends came to 16 bases. Germline V CDR1 and CDR2: MNHEY, SMNVEV (reference sequence). The CDR3 loop spans 17 amino acids. The CDR3 region is CASSLKFELKTYNEQFF. For the CDR3, the DNA is TGTGCCAGCAGTTTAAAGTTCGAGCTAAAAACCTACAATGAGCAGTTCTTC.

V and J are TRBV19 and TRBJ1-5; 10 bases map to TRBD1. Germline CDR1 is LNHDA and CDR2 is SQIVND (reference sequence). V shed 6 bases and J 5 bases; nucleotides not matched to a gene: 4. The CDR3 covers 14 residues. For the CDR3, the DNA is TGTGCCAGTAGACCGGGACAGGGGCATCAGCCCCAGCATTTT. Translating gives CASRPGQGHQPQHF.

This sequence joins TRBV7-6 and TRBJ2-7; 7 bases line up with TRBD1. The CDR3 runs 15 residues. V was pared by 0 bases and J by 8 bases, with 10 bases of the junction left unmatched. Germline CDR1 is SGHVS and CDR2 is FNYEAQ. CDR3 loop: CASSLAWGQTDQQYF. In DNA, the CDR3 is TGTGCCAGCAGCTTAGCGTGGGGACAGACAGATCAGCAGTACTTC. Looking up the rest from reference TRBV7-6 and TRBJ2-7 gives the full variable domain: GAGVSQSPRYKVTKRGQDVALRCDPISGHVSLYWYRQALGQGPEFLTYFNYEAQQDKSGLPNDRFSAERPEGSISTLTIQRTEQRDSAMYRCASSLAWGQTDQQYFGPGTRLTVT.

The chain is built from TRBV7-2 and TRBJ1-3; a weak D match, TRBD1 (6 bases). Trimming removed 2 bases at V and 3 bases at J, with 8 bases between. CDR3 length: 14 residues. Germline loops: CDR1 SGHTA, CDR2 FQGNSA. This CDR3 reads CASSLRGVGNTIYF. Here the CDR3 DNA reads TGTGCCAGCAGCTTAAGGGGGGTTGGAAACACCATATATTTT.

This clone was picked up a small number of times. The chain joins TRBV10-2 to TRBJ1-4, with D unresolved. Per germline, CDR1 WSHSY and CDR2 SAAADI. The germline V and J ends were trimmed by 5 bases and 0 bases, with 7 bases remaining between them. The CDR3 has 14 residues. The chain's CDR3 is CASSQTATNEKLFF. The CDR3 nucleotides are TGCGCCAGCAGTCAGACGGCAACTAATGAAAAACTGTTTTTT.

This clone has only one observation. This chain uses TRBV28 with TRBJ1-5; D might be TRBD1 (6 bases). The CDR3 covers 15 residues. Trimming took off 6 bases at V and 7 bases at J, with 19 bases between the two ends. Germline loops: CDR1 MDHEN, CDR2 SYDVKM. CDR3 DNA sequence: TGTGCCAGCAGGCGATATACAGGGACGGCGCAGCCCCAGCATTTT. As protein: CASRRYTGTAQPQHF.

J is TRBJ1-1 and V is TRBV7-9; D gene unclear. V lost 3 bases and J lost 0, with 11 bases in between. The CDR3 contains 15 residues. From germline, CDR1 is SEHNR and CDR2 FQNEAQ (reference sequence). This CDR3 reads CASSFSLLVNTEAFF. In nucleotides, the CDR3 is TGTGCCAGCAGCTTCAGTTTACTTGTGAACACTGAAGCTTTCTTT. Together with reference TRBV7-9 and TRBJ1-1, the CDR3 gives the full variable domain: DTGVSQNPRHKITKRGQNVTFRCDPISEHNRLYWYRQTLGQGPEFLTYFQNEAQLEKSRLLSDRFSAERPKGSFSTLEIQRTEQGDSAMYLCASSFSLLVNTEAFFGQGTRLTVV.

V usage is TRBV5-1 and J usage is TRBJ2-7; perhaps TRBD2 as D (7 bases). The germline V gene encodes CDR1 SGHRS and CDR2 YFSETQ. With 4 bases removed from V and 0 bases from J, the gap between germline ends came to 17 bases. The CDR3 spans 16 residues. The CDR3 nucleotides are TGCGCCAGCAGCCGGGGGGCGGGTAGCCTCTCCTACGAGCAGTACTTC. Its protein is CASSRGAGSLSYEQYF.

The V and J genes are TRBV6-1 and TRBJ2-7, with 9 bases that match TRBD1. Germline V CDR1 and CDR2: MNHNS, SASEGT. The CDR3 runs to 13 residues. J gave up 8 bases and V 6 bases, and 8 bases lay outside the gene matches. The CDR3 nucleotides read TGTGCCAGCAGGCGGACAGGGGCTTTAAAGCAGTACTTC. Its translation: CASRRTGALKQYF.

This chain uses TRBV2 with TRBJ2-1; no definite D call. The CDR3 length is 13 residues. Germline V gives CDR1 SNHLY, CDR2 FYNNEI. Trimming left V 4 bases short and J 4 bases short, with 8 bases between. The CDR3 sequence: CASSVGDYNEQFF. In nucleotides, the CDR3 is TGTGCCAGCAGTGTCGGCGATTACAATGAGCAGTTCTTC.

The rearrangement links TRBV7-2 to TRBJ1-5, with D unclear. Germline loops: CDR1 SGHTA, CDR2 FQGNSA. The CDR3 length is 15 residues. The V end lost 1 base, the J end lost 1 base, and 8 bases lay between the germline ends. Here the CDR3 DNA reads TGTGCCAGCAGCTTAGAAAGGCGCAGCAATCAGCCCCAGCATTTT. It translates to CASSLERRSNQPQHF. Using reference TRBV7-2 and TRBJ1-5 for the parts outside the CDR3, the full variable domain is GAGVSQSPSNKVTEKGKDVELRCDPISGHTALYWYRQSLGQGLEFLIYFQGNSAPDKSGLPSDRFSAERTGGSVSTLTIQRTQQEDSAVYLCASSLERRSNQPQHFGDGTRLSIL.